A selection of T cell receptor beta chains follows, all from one sample in a study of cytomegalovirus exposure and HLA in healthy donors. Sequenced by immunoSEQ multiplex PCR; TCRdb stores in-frame clones only, minus some. The table has some 170,000 clones, 77% seen once; the top ten hold approximately 1.6%. The specimen was PBMCs. The origin of the receptors is a woman younger than 45 in good health and CMV-seronegative. Both conserved end residues are part of each CDR3. The D gene is left open where the match is weak. The size entry is marked missing in some rows and otherwise reads once, few, many or a size class.

j_gene	d_gene	v_gene	abundance	CDR3aa	CDR3nt
TRBJ2-3	TRBD2	TRBV2	NA	CASSAPTSGTSTDTQYF	TGTGCCAGCAGTGCCCCAACTAGCGGAACTAGCACAGATACGCAGTATTTT
TRBJ2-5	NA	TRBV9	few	CASSPGQYF	TGTGCCAGCAGTCCCGGCCAGTACTTC
TRBJ2-1	TRBD2	TRBV10-3	NA	CAISELASGSNEQFF	TGTGCCATCAGTGAGTTGGCTAGCGGGAGTAATGAGCAGTTCTTC
TRBJ2-7	NA	TRBV15	NA	CATSRTLLRAGKGEQYF	TGTGCCACCAGCAGAACGCTTCTTAGGGCGGGCAAGGGTGAGCAGTACTTC
TRBJ1-1	TRBD1	TRBV4-1	NA	CASSQGTGRDTEAFF	TGCGCCAGCAGCCAGGGGACAGGTAGGGACACTGAAGCTTTCTTT
TRBJ1-5	TRBD1	TRBV7-9	few	CASSFGDRGVNQPQHF	TGTGCCAGCAGCTTCGGGGACAGGGGAGTCAATCAGCCCCAGCATTTT
TRBJ2-7	NA	TRBV11-1	NA	CASSLRTDSYEQYF	TGTGCCAGCAGCTTACGGACAGATTCCTACGAGCAGTACTTC
TRBJ2-7	TRBD1	TRBV29-1	NA	CSTRTGTGSRGGYEQYF	TGCAGCACCAGAACCGGGACAGGGAGCCGCGGAGGGTACGAGCAGTACTTC
TRBJ1-2	NA	TRBV13	many	CASSPLGVRAGGYTF	TGTGCCAGCAGCCCCTTAGGAGTCCGGGCAGGGGGCTACACCTTC
TRBJ2-1	TRBD2	TRBV11-2	NA	CASSLGLWGTSTSEQFF	TGTGCCAGCAGCTTAGGTTTGTGGGGGACTAGTACGAGTGAGCAGTTCTTC
TRBJ2-4	NA	TRBV5-6	NA	CASSLTGSGSGNIQYF	TGTGCCAGCAGCTTGACCGGGAGTGGTTCCGGAAACATTCAGTACTTC
TRBJ2-7	NA	TRBV9	NA	CASSVDSSEQYF	TGTGCCAGCAGCGTAGACAGTTCCGAGCAGTACTTC
TRBJ2-3	NA	TRBV5-6	few	CASSLISDSRTDTQYF	TGTGCCAGCAGCTTGATATCGGACTCCCGCACAGATACGCAGTATTTT
TRBJ1-6	NA	TRBV5-6	NA	CASSFWQGSSYNSPLHF	TGTGCCAGCAGCTTTTGGCAGGGGTCATCCTATAATTCACCCCTCCACTTT
TRBJ2-7	TRBD2	TRBV28	few	CASSLFSGRAGEQYF	TGTGCCAGCAGTTTATTTAGCGGGAGGGCGGGCGAGCAGTACTTC
TRBJ1-2	TRBD1	TRBV4-1	NA	CASSQDRGRTLAYGYTF	TGCGCCAGCAGCCAAGACAGGGGGCGAACCTTGGCCTATGGCTACACCTTC
TRBJ2-7	TRBD2	TRBV4-2	NA	CASSQDRIAGRLYEQYF	TGTGCCAGCAGCCAAGATAGAATAGCGGGGCGCCTCTACGAGCAGTACTTC
TRBJ2-7	TRBD2	TRBV7-2	NA	CASSVIAGVAEQYF	TGTGCCAGCAGCGTCATAGCGGGAGTCGCCGAGCAGTACTTC
TRBJ1-5	NA	TRBV19	NA	CASSMGGYSNQPQHF	TGTGCCAGTAGTATGGGGGGATATAGCAATCAGCCCCAGCATTTT
TRBJ1-1	NA	TRBV29-1	once	CSVEGSSDTEAFF	TGCAGCGTTGAGGGGAGCAGTGACACTGAAGCTTTCTTT
TRBJ2-1	NA	TRBV6-1	NA	CASQFGHSLTNEQFF	TGTGCCAGTCAATTTGGACATTCTCTTACCAATGAGCAGTTCTTC
TRBJ1-5	TRBD1	TRBV18	NA	CASSSSRGLIWQPQHF	TGTGCCAGCTCAAGTTCCAGGGGGTTAATATGGCAGCCCCAGCATTTT
TRBJ2-5	TRBD2	TRBV30	NA	CAWSTTSFRLETQYF	TGTGCCTGGAGTACGACTAGCTTTAGATTGGAGACCCAGTACTTC
TRBJ1-5	NA	TRBV29-1	NA	CSVGQGNQPQHF	TGCAGCGTTGGACAGGGCAATCAGCCCCAGCATTTT
TRBJ2-2	TRBD1	TRBV7-7	NA	CASSLGSGQGATGELFF	TGTGCCAGCAGCTTAGGTTCGGGACAGGGGGCCACCGGGGAGCTGTTTTTT
TRBJ2-2	NA	TRBV7-6	NA	CASSPMRGSTGELFF	TGTGCCAGCAGCCCCATGAGGGGGTCCACCGGGGAGCTGTTTTTT
TRBJ1-1	NA	TRBV7-8	NA	CASSFLSEAFF	TGTGCCAGCAGCTTCCTCTCTGAAGCTTTCTTT
TRBJ2-2	TRBD2	TRBV13	NA	CASSFIAGGTGELFF	TGTGCCAGCAGCTTTATAGCGGGAGGTACCGGGGAGCTGTTTTTT
TRBJ2-7	TRBD2	TRBV2	once	CASRLAGPLREQYF	TGTGCCAGCAGGCTAGCGGGGCCGCTCCGGGAGCAGTACTTC
TRBJ1-1	NA	TRBV7-3	NA	CASSLNGAGLDTEAFF	TGTGCCAGCAGCTTAAATGGGGCAGGGCTGGACACTGAAGCTTTCTTT
TRBJ1-2	TRBD1	TRBV5-6	few	CASSFRQGSTLDRDGYTF	TGTGCCAGCAGCTTCCGACAGGGATCTACCCTAGATAGGGATGGCTACACCTTC
TRBJ2-7	TRBD2	TRBV6-5	NA	CASQSPGLAGDEQYF	TGTGCCAGCCAGTCTCCGGGACTAGCGGGAGACGAGCAGTACTTC
TRBJ1-1	NA	TRBV7-6	NA	CASSPRGKNTEAFF	TGTGCCAGCAGCCCCCGCGGGAAAAACACTGAAGCTTTCTTT
TRBJ1-2	TRBD1	TRBV28	NA	CASSYTLILRGRDYGYTF	TGTGCCAGCAGTTACACCCTAATTCTAAGGGGGCGCGACTATGGCTACACCTTC
TRBJ1-6	NA	TRBV6-4	once	CASSDSRGSGSPLHF	TGTGCCAGCAGTGACTCGAGGGGGTCCGGTTCACCCCTCCACTTT
TRBJ2-7	NA	TRBV29-1	NA	CSVTQGHYEQYF	TGCAGCGTTACACAGGGCCACTACGAGCAGTACTTC
TRBJ1-1	NA	TRBV11-2	NA	CASSRNRRDTEAFF	TGTGCCAGCAGCCGCAACAGGAGAGACACTGAAGCTTTCTTT
TRBJ1-2	TRBD1	TRBV7-2	once	CASSLGTGHHYGYTF	TGTGCCAGCAGTTTAGGGACAGGTCACCACTATGGCTACACCTTC
TRBJ2-7	NA	TRBV5-1	NA	CASSLSGGAYEQYF	TGCGCCAGCAGCTTGTCGGGGGGCGCCTACGAGCAGTACTTC
TRBJ2-7	NA	TRBV7-8	NA	CASSFGRNNEQYF	TGTGCCAGCAGCTTCGGCAGGAACAACGAGCAGTACTTC
TRBJ1-5	TRBD1	TRBV19	NA	CASSPRDRGVGQPQHF	TGTGCCAGTAGTCCCCGGGACAGGGGAGTAGGTCAGCCCCAGCATTTT
TRBJ1-1	NA	TRBV6-1	once	CASSRTRMNTEAFF	TGTGCCAGCAGTAGGACAAGAATGAACACTGAAGCTTTCTTT
TRBJ1-2	NA	TRBV5-8	once	CASSFRANYGYTF	TGTGCCAGCAGCTTTAGAGCGAACTATGGCTACACCTTC
TRBJ1-5	NA	TRBV30	NA	CAWSVKGGNQPQHF	TGTGCCTGGAGTGTAAAGGGAGGCAATCAGCCCCAGCATTTT
TRBJ1-1	NA	TRBV7-9	few	CSSSFDSEAFF	TGTTCCAGCAGCTTCGACAGTGAAGCTTTCTTT
TRBJ2-3	NA	TRBV5-1	NA	CASSTGTGGGSTDTQYF	TGCGCCAGCAGCACGGGGACTGGAGGAGGGAGCACAGATACGCAGTATTTT
TRBJ1-1	NA	TRBV28	once	CASSFWQKNTEAFF	TGTGCCAGCAGTTTTTGGCAGAAGAACACTGAAGCTTTCTTT
TRBJ1-1	TRBD1	TRBV6-1	NA	CASSERAQGDTEAFF	TGTGCCAGCAGTGAGCGAGCCCAGGGGGACACTGAAGCTTTCTTT
TRBJ2-7	TRBD1	TRBV29-1	NA	CSVTGGPDEQYF	TGCAGCGTAACAGGGGGCCCTGACGAGCAGTACTTC